Listed here are 16 T cell receptor beta chains from one sample, sequenced in a study of blood T cells in healthy people across ages. Primers used in a second PCR of about 6 to 11 cycles were a sample-barcoded 5' primer and a J-beta primer mix. A single record per CDR3 protein comes from TCRdb applying MiXCR to the 5' RACE reads. The top ten clones hold 13% of a sample with under 850,000 distinct CDR3 sequences, around 36% of them seen once. The sample comprised blood. These receptors came from a man aged 18 to 29 in good health.

Comments on this clonotype: This may stem from a read error, because a much larger clone lies one nucleotide away. This chain joins TRBV12-5 and TRBJ2-1, with D perhaps matching TRBD2 (5 bases). This CDR3 is 14 amino acids long. Germline V gene sequence: CDR1 LGHNT, CDR2 FRNRAP. Trimming removed 1 base from V and 3 bases from J, with 7 bases in between. In nucleotides, the CDR3 is TGTGCTAGTGGTTTGGGAGGGTTCTACAATGAGCAGTTCTTC. This sequence encodes CASGLGGFYNEQFF. Using reference TRBV12-5 and TRBJ2-1 for the parts outside the CDR3, the full variable domain is DARVTQTPRHKVTEMGQEVTMRCQPILGHNTVFWYRQTMMQGLELLAYFRNRAPLDDSGMPKDRFSAEMPDATLATLKIQPSEPRDSAVYFCASGLGGFYNEQFFGPGTRLTVL.

The chain recombines TRBV12-3 or TRBV12-4 with TRBJ2-4; the match to TRBD2 covers 11 bases. The CDR3 is made up of 16 amino acids. The J segment lost 13 bases and the V segment lost 5 bases, leaving 16 bases of the junction unmatched. CDR3 DNA sequence: TGTGCCAGCAGTCCGCGGACTAGCGGGCGATACAATGAGCAGTACTTC. This codes for CASSPRTSGRYNEQYF.

This clonotype was seen more than once but under ten times. This rearrangement joins TRBV9 to TRBJ2-5; 9 bases line up with TRBD1. Germline V CDR1 and CDR2: SGDLS, YYNGEE. V shed 0 bases and J 4 bases; nucleotides not matched to a gene: 4. CDR3 length: 15 residues. The CDR3 DNA sequence: TGTGCCAGCAGCGTAGGGGACAGGGTCCGAGAGACCCAGTACTTC. Translation gives CASSVGDRVRETQYF.

The chain employs TRBV2 and TRBJ2-7; 9 bases agree with TRBD1. V dropped 6 bases and J dropped 7; count of bases not matched to a gene: 10. The CDR3 runs to 14 residues. Germline V lookup: CDR1 SNHLY, CDR2 FYNNEI. The CDR3 DNA reads TGTGCCAGCAGGGACAGGGGATTCTGGAATGAGCAGTACTTC. As protein: CASRDRGFWNEQYF.

This clonotype was picked up a small number of times. The rearrangement links TRBV4-2 to TRBJ1-5; D ambiguous. Trimming left V 4 bases short and J 6 bases short, with 16 bases between. The CDR3 has 15 residues. Germline V lookup: CDR1 LGHNA, CDR2 YNFKEQ. The DNA of the CDR3 is TGTGCCAGCAGCCCTCCCCTGGCGGACCGTCAGCCCCAGCATTTT. Translating it yields CASSPPLADRQPQHF.

This clonotype was detected ten times or more. J is TRBJ1-1 and V is TRBV12-3 or TRBV12-4; D is undetermined. Trimming removed 5 bases from V and 0 bases from J, with 4 bases in between. The length of the CDR3 is 12 residues. The CDR3 here is CASSPLNTEAFF. The DNA for the CDR3 is TGTGCCAGCAGTCCCCTGAACACTGAAGCTTTCTTT.

In this sample, this clonotype turned up a few times. The chain is built from TRBV7-9 and TRBJ1-4; 7 bases align to TRBD1. This CDR3 spans 15 amino acids. V was clipped by 5 bases and J by 2 bases; unmatched bases: 5. CDR1 and CDR2 (germline): SEHNR, FQNEAQ (reference sequence). CDR3 residues: CASSLQGPTNEKLFF. CDR3 in DNA: TGTGCCAGCAGCCTACAGGGGCCGACTAATGAAAAACTGTTTTTT. Using reference TRBV7-9 and TRBJ1-4 for the parts outside the CDR3, the full variable domain is DTGVSQNPRHKITKRGQNVTFRCDPISEHNRLYWYRQTLGQGPEFLTYFQNEAQLEKSRLLSDRFSAERPKGSFSTLEIQRTEQGDSAMYLCASSLQGPTNEKLFFGSGTQLSVL.

The CDR3 here is CASSMTDSPGTGELFF. DNA of the CDR3: TGTGCCAGCAGTATGACGGACAGCCCGGGGACCGGGGAGCTGTTTTTT. The rearrangement uses TRBV12-3 or TRBV12-4 and TRBJ2-2; TRBD1 might be the D (6 bases). Trimming removed 5 bases from V and 5 bases from J, with 18 bases in between. There are 16 residues in the CDR3.

The sample holds a few counts of this clonotype. The chain joins TRBV2 to TRBJ2-4, with a tentative D call TRBD1 (6 bases). The V and J ends lost 4 bases and 2 bases respectively, with 12 bases between them. This CDR3 region has 15 residues. Germline V lookup: CDR1 SNHLY, CDR2 FYNNEI. This CDR3 reads CASSGSGAPKNIQYF. CDR3 bases: TGTGCCAGCAGTGGTTCAGGGGCCCCCAAAAACATTCAGTACTTC.

This clonotype was recorded a few times. The chain combines TRBV28 with TRBJ2-3; 12 nucleotides match TRBD2. The germline CDR1 and CDR2 sequences are MDHEN and SYDVKM. The CDR3 spans 18 residues. The J segment lost 1 base and the V segment lost 5 bases, leaving 10 bases of the junction unmatched. This CDR3 reads CASSISLAGGGGTDTQYF. The CDR3 bases are TGTGCCAGCAGTATCTCACTAGCGGGGGGCGGAGGCACAGATACGCAGTATTTT.

The J gene is TRBJ2-1, the V gene TRBV4-3, with D tentatively TRBD2 (5 bases). The CDR3 has 13 amino acids. V shed 2 bases and J shed 4 bases, with 6 bases lying between them. Per the germline V gene, CDR1 is LGHNA and CDR2 is YSLEER. CDR3 DNA sequence: TGCGCCAGCAGCCAAAGGACTTACAATGAGCAGTTCTTC. Residues: CASSQRTYNEQFF.

The CDR3 region is CASSQDRGGATYEQYF. CDR3 in DNA: TGTGCCAGCAGCCAAGATCGGGGAGGAGCAACCTACGAGCAGTACTTC. The chain uses TRBV3-1 and TRBJ2-7; D perhaps matches TRBD2 (6 bases). Trimming pared 0 bases from V and 2 bases from J, leaving 14 bases between. The CDR3 spans 16 residues. Germline V CDR1 and CDR2: LGHDT, YNNKEL (reference sequence).

This clonotype was counted only a few times. The genes are TRBV20-1 and TRBJ1-5; TRBD1 agrees at 7 bases. The CDR3 length is 17 residues. CDR1 is DFQATT and CDR2 is SNEGSKA in the germline V gene (reference sequence). After removal of 5 bases from V and 0 bases from J, the junction contained 13 bases not matched to a gene. CDR3 loop: CSALPPTGMDSNQPQHF. The CDR3 nucleotides read TGCAGTGCTCTCCCACCGACAGGGATGGATAGCAATCAGCCCCAGCATTTT.

This clonotype was observed many times. The J gene is TRBJ2-5, the V gene TRBV7-9; 9 bases are shared with TRBD2. Germline trimming cut 1 base from V and 2 bases from J; bases unmatched to any gene: 8. The germline V gene has CDR1 SEHNR and CDR2 FQNEAQ (reference sequence). This CDR3 region has 17 residues. This chain's CDR3 is CASSLGVGSGSQETQYF. In nucleotides, the CDR3 is TGTGCCAGCAGCTTAGGGGTTGGTAGCGGGAGTCAAGAGACCCAGTACTTC. Together with reference TRBV7-9 and TRBJ2-5, the CDR3 gives the full variable domain: DTGVSQNPRHKITKRGQNVTFRCDPISEHNRLYWYRQTLGQGPEFLTYFQNEAQLEKSRLLSDRFSAERPKGSFSTLEIQRTEQGDSAMYLCASSLGVGSGSQETQYFGPGTRLLVL.

The chain links TRBV12-3 or TRBV12-4 to TRBJ1-3, with TRBD1 as a possible D gene (6 bases). Trimming cost V 5 bases and J 0 bases, with 8 bases left between them. This CDR3 spans 14 amino acids. CDR3 DNA sequence: TGTGCCAGCAGTGCAGGGGTCTCTGGAAACACCATATATTTT. It specifies CASSAGVSGNTIYF.

The genes are TRBV28 and TRBJ2-7; D may match TRBD1 or TRBD2 (5 bases each). Germline lookup yields CDR1 MDHEN and CDR2 SYDVKM. Trimming left V 8 bases short and J 5 bases short, with 13 bases between. The CDR3 sequence is 12 residues long. In nucleotides, the CDR3 is TGTGCCAGCCGGGACCCGGCCAACGAGCAGTACTTC. This encodes CASRDPANEQYF. Full variable domain (missing parts from reference TRBV28 and TRBJ2-7): DVKVTQSSRYLVKRTGEKVFLECVQDMDHENMFWYRQDPGLGLRLIYFSYDVKMKEKGDIPEGYSVSREKKERFSLILESASTNQTSMYLCASRDPANEQYFGPGTRLTVT.